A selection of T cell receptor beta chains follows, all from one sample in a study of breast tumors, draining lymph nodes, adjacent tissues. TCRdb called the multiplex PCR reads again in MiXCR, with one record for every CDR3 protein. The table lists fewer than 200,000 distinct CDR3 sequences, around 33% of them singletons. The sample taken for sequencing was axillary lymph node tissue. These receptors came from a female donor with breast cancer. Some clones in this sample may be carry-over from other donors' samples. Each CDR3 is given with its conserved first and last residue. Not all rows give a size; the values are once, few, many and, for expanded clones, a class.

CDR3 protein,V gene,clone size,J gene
CASLTPWGPVRETQYF,TRBV28,many,TRBJ2-5
CASRSRGSGDEKLFF,TRBV7-8,many,TRBJ1-4
CATSDDSPGQKNIQYF,TRBV24-1,many,TRBJ2-4
CASSQERYSDYTYEQYF,TRBV4-2,many,TRBJ2-7
CASGRATGSYEQYF,TRBV6-5,many,TRBJ2-7
CASSLMDRSYEQYF,TRBV7-2,many,TRBJ2-7
CSAVDYTDTQYF,TRBV20-1,many,TRBJ2-3
CSASTAGPQETQYF,TRBV20-1,NA,TRBJ2-5
CSAGLAVTDTQYF,TRBV20-1,once,TRBJ2-3
CASSFLTDMHEQYF,TRBV5-6,many,TRBJ2-7
CASSLGQRPGTDTQYF,TRBV5-8,many,TRBJ2-3
CSVGRQGNQPQHF,TRBV20-1,many,TRBJ1-5
CASSRGQGTYEQYF,TRBV6-2/TRBV6-3,many,TRBJ2-7
CSARGPGAASTDTQYF,TRBV20-1,NA,TRBJ2-3
CASSQKGHQPQYF,TRBV4-1,NA,TRBJ2-5
CASSYSIGAGNSGEHF,TRBV6-2/TRBV6-3,NA,TRBJ1-5
CASSQYFGANVLTF,TRBV3-1,many,TRBJ2-6
CASSRVRRSLGFYEQYF,TRBV6-2/TRBV6-3,many,TRBJ2-7
CASNQRQGVKEQYF,TRBV6-5,many,TRBJ2-7
CASSLSPGQGREKLFF,TRBV6-1,many,TRBJ1-4
CASSSPGLYGYTF,TRBV11-2,many,TRBJ1-2
CSARDLRPLVGQYF,TRBV20-1,many,TRBJ2-5
CASRLGGRNSPLHF,TRBV6-5,many,TRBJ1-6
CASSVSGTSVKTQYF,TRBV7-7,NA,TRBJ2-5
CASSSAGDYGYTF,TRBV28,few,TRBJ1-2
CASSFSGTSKETQHF,TRBV9,NA,TRBJ1-5
CASSMGQLLDTQYF,TRBV19,NA,TRBJ2-3
CATSRGGSGAAKETQYF,TRBV15,NA,TRBJ2-5
CASSSKTGTHEQYF,TRBV7-9,many,TRBJ2-7
CASSLAGGQPQHF,TRBV11-2,many,TRBJ1-5
CASSLAGGGLQETQYF,TRBV7-2,many,TRBJ2-5
CASSAGTVDNQPQHF,TRBV9,many,TRBJ1-5
CSVEKSTWGQNTGELFF,TRBV29-1,many,TRBJ2-2
CATSRETGVLNEQFF,TRBV15,NA,TRBJ2-1
CSATYGTSPAETQYF,TRBV20-1,many,TRBJ2-5
CSAHPPGLWTTEAFF,TRBV20-1,once,TRBJ1-1
CASSSLPSGSSDTQYF,TRBV5-1,NA,TRBJ2-3
CASSVDDYAFSGNTIYF,TRBV9,many,TRBJ1-3
CASSSPRRQGHWDEQFF,TRBV12-3/TRBV12-4,many,TRBJ2-1
CASSVGLATDTQYF,TRBV5-1,many,TRBJ2-3
CASSSRAGVITGELFF,TRBV11-3,once,TRBJ2-2
CASGRPGLETQYF,TRBV5-5,NA,TRBJ2-5
CASSQPQGTGNTIYF,TRBV4-1,many,TRBJ1-3
CAGSPYSSAGELFF,TRBV7-3,NA,TRBJ2-2
CASSLGRGGYGNTIYF,TRBV13,NA,TRBJ1-3